Given below is one T cell receptor (beta chain) in context. In the original analysis: How many nucleated cells were present was estimated from reference gene primer amplification. Clones were read by immunoSEQ multiplex PCR, and TCRdb kept only the in-frame ones, dropping some. V and J calls and clone size follow that table, whereas D and trimming were derived from the DNA. Among approximately 220,000 clones listed, more than 75% were seen once. The CDR3 covers 17 residues. The V and J ends lost 3 bases and 4 bases, in that order; junction bases with no gene match: 8. Germline V gene sequence: CDR1 MNHNS, CDR2 SASEGT. The data originate from a study of blood T cell repertoires in COVID-19. The wider study: The study drew acute and convalescent COVID-19 samples from the United States, Italy and Spain. T cells, B-cell-depleted T cells, or PBMCs provided the cDNA or gDNA that served as material.

V gene TRBV6-1 combines with J gene TRBJ1-3; 11 bases are a match to TRBD1. The receptor comes from a man between 50 and 59 years old who had recovered from COVID-19. The sequencing sample was made of peripheral blood. The CDR3 protein is CASSDQDRGHVGNTIYF. For the CDR3, the DNA is TGTGCCAGCAGTGACCAGGACAGGGGGCACGTCGGAAACACCATATATTTT.